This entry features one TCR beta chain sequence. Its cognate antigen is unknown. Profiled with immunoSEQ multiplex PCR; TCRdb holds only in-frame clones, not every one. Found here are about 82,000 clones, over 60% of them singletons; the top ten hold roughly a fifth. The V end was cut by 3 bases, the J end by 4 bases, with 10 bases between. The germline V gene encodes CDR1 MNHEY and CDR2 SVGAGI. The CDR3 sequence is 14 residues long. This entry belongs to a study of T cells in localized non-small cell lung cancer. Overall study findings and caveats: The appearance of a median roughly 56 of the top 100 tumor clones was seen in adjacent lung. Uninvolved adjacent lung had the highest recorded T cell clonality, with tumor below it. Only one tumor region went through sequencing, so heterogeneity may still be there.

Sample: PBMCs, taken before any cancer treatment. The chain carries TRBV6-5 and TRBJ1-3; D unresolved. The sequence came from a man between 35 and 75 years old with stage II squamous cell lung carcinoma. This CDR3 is CASSYNSHGNTIYF. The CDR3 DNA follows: TGTGCCAGCAGTTATAACAGCCACGGAAACACCATATATTTT.